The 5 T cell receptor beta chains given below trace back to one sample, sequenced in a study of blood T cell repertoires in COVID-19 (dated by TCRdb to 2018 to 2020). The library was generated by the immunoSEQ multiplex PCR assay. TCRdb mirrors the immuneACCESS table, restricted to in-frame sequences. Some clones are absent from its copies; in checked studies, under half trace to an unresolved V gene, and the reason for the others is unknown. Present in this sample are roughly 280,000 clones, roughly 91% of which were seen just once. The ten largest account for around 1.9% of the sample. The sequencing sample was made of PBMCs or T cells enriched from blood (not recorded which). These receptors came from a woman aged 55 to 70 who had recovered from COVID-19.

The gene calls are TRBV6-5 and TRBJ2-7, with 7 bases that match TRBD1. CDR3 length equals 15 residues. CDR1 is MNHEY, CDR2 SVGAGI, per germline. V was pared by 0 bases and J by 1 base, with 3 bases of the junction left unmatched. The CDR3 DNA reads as TGTGCCAGCAGTTACTCTGAGACAGGGTCCTACGAGCAGTACTTC. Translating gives CASSYSETGSYEQYF.

The CDR3 sequence is CASSPNNSPLHF. The CDR3 DNA is TGTGCCAGCAGTCCAAATAATTCACCCCTCCACTTT. The chain has TRBV27 and TRBJ1-6; the D is unclear. Germline values: CDR1 MNHEY, CDR2 SMNVEV (reference sequence). V was trimmed by 5 bases and J by 5 bases, leaving 4 bases between them. The CDR3 has 12 amino acids.

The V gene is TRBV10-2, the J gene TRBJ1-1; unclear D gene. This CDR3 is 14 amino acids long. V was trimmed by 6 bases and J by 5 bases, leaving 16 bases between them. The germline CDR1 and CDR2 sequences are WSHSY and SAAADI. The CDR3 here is CASSDQKGATEAFF. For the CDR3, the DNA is TGCGCCAGCAGCGACCAAAAGGGAGCGACTGAAGCTTTCTTT.

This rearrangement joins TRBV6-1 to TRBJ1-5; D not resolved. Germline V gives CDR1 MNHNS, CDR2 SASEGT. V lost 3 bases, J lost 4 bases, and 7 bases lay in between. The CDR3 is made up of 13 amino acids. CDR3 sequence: CASSEQANQPQHF. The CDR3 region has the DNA TGTGCCAGCAGTGAGCAGGCTAATCAGCCCCAGCATTTT.

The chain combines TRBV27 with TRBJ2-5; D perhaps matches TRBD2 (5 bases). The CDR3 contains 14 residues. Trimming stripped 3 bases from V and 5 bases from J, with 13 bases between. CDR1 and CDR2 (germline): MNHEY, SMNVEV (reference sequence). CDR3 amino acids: CASSFGETAETQYF. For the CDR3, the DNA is TGTGCCAGCAGTTTCGGGGAAACAGCGGAGACCCAGTACTTC.